This T cell receptor (beta chain) was recorded in a study of T cell responses to AZD1222 COVID-19 vaccine. Overall study findings and caveats: Unmutated variant regions reportedly attract nearly half of all spike-specific TCRs. With dominance at 160-218 and 743-854, vaccine-associated CD4 TCRs spanned spike.

The protocol was immunoSEQ multiplex PCR, while the TCRdb copy is restricted to in-frame clones and leaves out a portion. The profile shows about 130,000 clones, 92% of them singletons. In regard to this clone: Its antigen is not identified.

The CDR3 spans 11 residues. V lost 8 bases, J lost 2 bases, and 6 bases lay in between. Germline assignment: CDR1 SGHTA and CDR2 FQGNSA. Source: peripheral blood, taken on day 0 of AZD1222 vaccination. The chain carries TRBV7-2 and TRBJ1-2; D call uncertain. This clonotype was sampled from an adult in good health. CDR3 coding DNA: TGTGCCAGCCAGTTAAACTATGGCTACACCTTC. Its protein is CASQLNYGYTF.